This record concerns one TCR beta chain sequence. Its antigen is still unknown. Looked up from germline, CDR1 is MNHNS and CDR2 is SASEGT. Between the trimmed V and J ends, which lost 0 bases and 8 bases, there was a span of 8 bases. The CDR3 has 13 amino acids. Repertoires were generated with immunoSEQ multiplex PCR, while TCRdb's copy carries only in-frame clones and drops some. The table has approximately 80,000 clones, 75% to 90% seen once. The record originates from a study of T cell responses to AZD1222 COVID-19 vaccine. Study results and limitations: Mapped onto spike, vaccine-associated CD4 TCRs spanned it and were dominant at 160-218 and 743-854.

Sequenced material: peripheral blood, taken on day 0 of AZD1222 vaccination. The TCR comes from an adult in good health. This sequence joins TRBV6-1 and TRBJ1-3; D remains unclear. The DNA of the CDR3 is TGTGCCAGCAGTGAAGCTGAGACGGACACCATATATTTT. Its translation: CASSEAETDTIYF.